The 11 T cell receptor beta chains presented below share a single source sample, sequenced in a study of blood T cells in healthy people across ages. Combining a sample-barcoded 5' primer with a J-beta primer mix, a second PCR ran for 7 to 11 cycles. Via MiXCR, TCRdb re-called the 5' RACE reads, giving one row per CDR3 protein. The sample records some 1,500,000 distinct CDR3 sequences, around 40% being singletons. Input material: blood. The receptors shown here come from a woman aged 18-30 years in good health.

The CDR3 bases are TGCAGTGCTAGAGATGGGCACAGGGGGGGCAATCAGCCCCAGCATTTT. Its translation: CSARDGHRGGNQPQHF. This rearrangement joins TRBV20-1 to TRBJ1-5; 8 nucleotides line up with TRBD1. The CDR3 is 16 amino acids. V lost 0 bases to trimming and J lost 2 bases; unmatched junction nucleotides: 6. Germline V gene sequence: CDR1 DFQATT, CDR2 SNEGSKA (reference sequence).

This chain joins TRBV7-3 and TRBJ2-3; 12 bases are shared with TRBD2. Unmatched junction bases numbered 10, after V lost 5 bases and J lost 4 bases. This CDR3 region has 17 residues. Germline lookup yields CDR1 SGHTA and CDR2 FQGTGA. The DNA of the CDR3 is TGTGCCAGCAGCCCAAACAGACTAGCGGGAGAGCCAGATACGCAGTATTTT. Encoded protein: CASSPNRLAGEPDTQYF.

In its sample, this clonotype was seen a few times. V gene TRBV12-3 or TRBV12-4 combines with J gene TRBJ2-7; possible D gene TRBD1, 6 bases. The CDR3 extends over 17 amino acids. Trimming took off 4 bases at V and 2 bases at J, with 21 bases between the two ends. CDR3 nucleotides: TGTGCCAGCAGTTCGTCCCGGGACATTTTCTTAACCTACGAGCAGTACTTC. Translation gives CASSSSRDIFLTYEQYF.

This rearrangement joins TRBV20-1 to TRBJ2-1; D not resolved. The J call is uncertain, as TRBJ2-7 better fits the DNA end. CDR1 and CDR2 from the germline V gene are DFQATT and SNEGSKA (reference sequence). CDR3 length: 13 residues. The chain's CDR3 is CSARSSSYNEQYF. Here the CDR3 DNA reads TGCAGTGCTAGATCGAGCTCCTACAATGAGCAGTACTTC.

V is TRBV7-3 and J is TRBJ2-7; D perhaps matches TRBD1 (5 bases). V lost 0 bases to trimming and J lost 7 bases, with 13 bases between them. Looked up from germline, CDR1 is SGHTA and CDR2 is FQGTGA. This CDR3 is 14 amino acids long. CDR3 DNA: TGTGCCAGCAGCTTAACTCGGACAAACTCTGAGCAGTACTTC. Translating it yields CASSLTRTNSEQYF.

This clonotype was seen only a few times. The V and J genes are TRBV6-2 or TRBV6-3 and TRBJ2-4; perhaps D is TRBD1 or TRBD2 (5 bases each). The J call may be in error: the DNA end matches TRBJ2-7 better. Germline V CDR1 and CDR2: MNHEY, SVGEGT. This CDR3 spans 15 amino acids. Here the CDR3 reads CASSPRVPSGYEQYF. CDR3 coding DNA: TGTGCCAGCAGTCCCAGGGTTCCGAGCGGCTACGAGCAGTACTTC.

This chain links TRBV7-2 with TRBJ2-6; 7 bases align to TRBD1. The CDR3 totals 15 residues. Germline V CDR1 and CDR2: SGHTA, FQGNSA. V was clipped by 5 bases and J by 3 bases; unmatched bases: 4. CDR3 sequence reads: CASSQGVYGANVLTF. DNA of the CDR3: TGTGCCAGCAGCCAGGGGGTTTATGGGGCCAACGTCCTGACTTTC.

The CDR3 nucleotides read TGTGCCAGCAGTAAAACGAGATATGGGAACACTGAAGCTTTCTTT. It specifies CASSKTRYGNTEAFF. The J gene is TRBJ1-1, the V gene TRBV6-5; unclear D gene. V lost 5 bases to trimming and J lost 1 base, with 14 bases between them. CDR3 length: 15 amino acids. Germline V gene data show CDR1 as MNHEY and CDR2 as SVGAGI.

The chain carries TRBV10-3 and TRBJ2-1; 7 positions match TRBD2. This CDR3 spans 16 amino acids. After removal of 0 bases from V and 3 bases from J, the junction contained 5 bases not matched to a gene. Germline lookup yields CDR1 ENHRY and CDR2 SYGVKD. CDR3 sequence reads: CAISESGGRGYNEQFF. The CDR3 DNA is TGTGCCATCAGTGAGTCTGGCGGGAGAGGCTACAATGAGCAGTTCTTC.

J is TRBJ2-5 and V is TRBV18, with D perhaps TRBD2 (5 bases). Germline loops: CDR1 KGHSH, CDR2 LQKENI. With 2 bases removed from V and 4 bases from J, the gap between germline ends came to 11 bases. CDR3 length equals 14 residues. The CDR3 loop is CASSPSDYRETQYF. The CDR3 region has the DNA TGTGCCAGCTCACCATCCGACTACCGAGAGACCCAGTACTTC.

The genes are TRBV6-6 and TRBJ2-3, with D perhaps TRBD2 (6 bases). CDR3 length: 14 residues. The germline V gene has CDR1 MNHNY and CDR2 SVGAGI (reference sequence). Trimming left V 7 bases short and J 8 bases short, with 19 bases between. CDR3 bases: TGTGCCAGCACCTTAGCGGTTTTGGGCGGTACGCAGTATTTT. This translates into CASTLAVLGGTQYF.